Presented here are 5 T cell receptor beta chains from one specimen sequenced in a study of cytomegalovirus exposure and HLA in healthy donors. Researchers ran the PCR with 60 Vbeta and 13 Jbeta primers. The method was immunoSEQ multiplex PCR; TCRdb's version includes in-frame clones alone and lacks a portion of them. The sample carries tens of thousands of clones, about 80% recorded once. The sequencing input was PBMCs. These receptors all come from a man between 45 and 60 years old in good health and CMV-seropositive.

The CDR3 bases are TGTGCCAGCTCACTCATGACAGTATCCTACGAGCAGTACTTC. It translates to CASSLMTVSYEQYF. The chain employs TRBV18 and TRBJ2-7, with a weak D call TRBD1 (5 bases). Germline CDR1 and CDR2: KGHSH and LQKENI. V was pared by 4 bases and J by 1 base, with 11 bases between. The CDR3 consists of 14 residues.

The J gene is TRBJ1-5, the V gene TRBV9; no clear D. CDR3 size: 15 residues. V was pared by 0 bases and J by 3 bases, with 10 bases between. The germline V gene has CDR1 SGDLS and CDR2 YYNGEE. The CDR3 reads CASSVDPTPNQPQHF. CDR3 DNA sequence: TGTGCCAGCAGCGTAGATCCCACTCCCAATCAGCCCCAGCATTTT.

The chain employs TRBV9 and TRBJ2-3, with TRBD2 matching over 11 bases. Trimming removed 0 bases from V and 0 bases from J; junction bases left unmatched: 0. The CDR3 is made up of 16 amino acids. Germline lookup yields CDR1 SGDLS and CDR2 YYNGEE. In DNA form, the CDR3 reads TGTGCCAGCAGCGTAGGGACTAGCGGGAGCACAGATACGCAGTATTTT. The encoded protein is CASSVGTSGSTDTQYF.

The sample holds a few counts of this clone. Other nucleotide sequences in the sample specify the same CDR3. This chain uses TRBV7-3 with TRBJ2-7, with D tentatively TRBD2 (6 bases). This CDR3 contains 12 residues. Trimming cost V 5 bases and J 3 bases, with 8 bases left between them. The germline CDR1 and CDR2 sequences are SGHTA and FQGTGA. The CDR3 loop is CASSPGGYEQYF. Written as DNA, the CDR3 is TGTGCCAGCAGCCCCGGGGGCTACGAGCAGTACTTC.

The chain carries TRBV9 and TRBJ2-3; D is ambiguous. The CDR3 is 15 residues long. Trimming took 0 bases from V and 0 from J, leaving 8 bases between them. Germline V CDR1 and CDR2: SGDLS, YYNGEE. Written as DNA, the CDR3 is TGTGCCAGCAGCGTAGTCACAGCAAGCACAGATACGCAGTATTTT. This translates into CASSVVTASTDTQYF.